A selection of T cell receptor beta chains follows, all from one sample in a study of OX40 agonist ivuxolimab in advanced cancers. The data were produced by immunoSEQ multiplex PCR, yet TCRdb's version contains in-frame clones alone and is incomplete. The sample contains fewer than 50,000 clones, 81% of which appear only once. Sequenced here: CD4+ or CD8+ T cells sorted from blood, sampled in a trial of the OX40 agonist ivuxolimab. The receptors come from an adult with an advanced solid tumor such as melanoma, head and neck, liver or kidney cancer. CDR3s include the opening cysteine and the closing phenylalanine or tryptophan. D genes are given only for firm matches. Clone size is shown for a subset of rows, as once, few, many or a class of expanded clone.

J gene: TRBJ1-1
D gene: .
V gene: TRBV14
clone size: .
CDR3 DNA: TGTGCCAGCAGCCAAGATTTGGGAGGAGGCTTGAACACTGAAGCTTTCTTT
CDR3 protein: CASSQDLGGGLNTEAFF

J gene: TRBJ1-2
D gene: .
V gene: TRBV27
clone size: .
CDR3 DNA: TGTGCCAGCAGTTTATTTAGTCGTGGGCAGACGGGCGGCTACACCTTC
CDR3 protein: CASSLFSRGQTGGYTF

J gene: TRBJ2-7
D gene: .
V gene: TRBV27
clone size: .
CDR3 DNA: TGTGCCAGCACACAATTACCGGGGTACGAGCAGTACTTC
CDR3 protein: CASTQLPGYEQYF

J gene: TRBJ1-1
D gene: .
V gene: TRBV1
clone size: .
CDR3 DNA: TGCACCAGCAGCCGAGCCGTGGAGAACACTGAAGCTTTCTTT
CDR3 protein: CTSSRAVENTEAFF

J gene: TRBJ1-5
D gene: TRBD1
V gene: TRBV10-2
clone size: once
CDR3 DNA: TGCGCCAGCACTGGTGTAGGGGGCCAGCCCCAGCATTTT
CDR3 protein: CASTGVGGQPQHF

J gene: TRBJ2-2
D gene: TRBD1
V gene: TRBV6-6
clone size: .
CDR3 DNA: TGTGCCAGCAGACTCACCCGGACAGGGGACACCGGGGAGCTGTTTTTT
CDR3 protein: CASRLTRTGDTGELFF

J gene: TRBJ2-1
D gene: .
V gene: TRBV21-1
clone size: .
CDR3 DNA: TGTGCCAGCAGCAAAAGGGGGACAGGCACCAACGGTGAGCAGTTCTTC
CDR3 protein: CASSKRGTGTNGEQFF

J gene: TRBJ1-3
D gene: .
V gene: TRBV9
clone size: .
CDR3 DNA: TGTGCCAGCAGCGTAGACGCGGGGTTTGGCACCATATATTTT
CDR3 protein: CASSVDAGFGTIYF

J gene: TRBJ2-1
D gene: .
V gene: TRBV29-1
clone size: .
CDR3 DNA: TGCAGCGTTGAAGATCGAACAGGGTGGTTCCGGTTCTTC
CDR3 protein: CSVEDRTGWFRFF

J gene: TRBJ2-3
D gene: TRBD1
V gene: TRBV29-1
clone size: .
CDR3 DNA: TGCAGCGTTGAATCAGGGGGCGATACGCAGTATTTT
CDR3 protein: CSVESGGDTQYF

J gene: TRBJ1-2
D gene: .
V gene: TRBV14
clone size: .
CDR3 DNA: TGTGCCAGCAGCCAAGGGATAGAATACACCTTC
CDR3 protein: CASSQGIEYTF

J gene: TRBJ1-1
D gene: .
V gene: TRBV18
clone size: .
CDR3 DNA: TGTGCCAGCTCACCACAGGGGCGGAGGAACACTGAAGCTTTCTTT
CDR3 protein: CASSPQGRRNTEAFF

J gene: TRBJ1-3
D gene: TRBD1
V gene: TRBV7-7
clone size: .
CDR3 DNA: TGTGCCAGCAGCAAGGGACAGGGGGCTTCTGGAAACACCATATATTTT
CDR3 protein: CASSKGQGASGNTIYF

J gene: TRBJ2-3
D gene: .
V gene: TRBV29-1
clone size: .
CDR3 DNA: TGCAGCGTGGACAAAAGAAAACGGGGTACGCAGTATTTT
CDR3 protein: CSVDKRKRGTQYF

J gene: TRBJ2-3
D gene: .
V gene: TRBV14
clone size: few
CDR3 DNA: TGTGCCAGCAGCCAAGCGGGGCAAGATACGCAGTATTTT
CDR3 protein: CASSQAGQDTQYF

J gene: TRBJ2-7
D gene: .
V gene: TRBV28
clone size: .
CDR3 DNA: TGTGCCAGCAGTTCCACCCCAACTAGCTACGAGCAGTACTTC
CDR3 protein: CASSSTPTSYEQYF

J gene: TRBJ2-7
D gene: .
V gene: TRBV6-5
clone size: .
CDR3 DNA: TGTGCCAGCACCGCCGGGGGCCCCGCCGAGCAGTACTTC
CDR3 protein: CASTAGGPAEQYF

J gene: TRBJ2-5
D gene: TRBD1
V gene: TRBV29-1
clone size: .
CDR3 DNA: TGCAGCGTTCGGGACAGGGGTTCCCTCCAAGAGACCCAGTACTTC
CDR3 protein: CSVRDRGSLQETQYF

J gene: TRBJ1-6
D gene: TRBD1
V gene: TRBV9
clone size: .
CDR3 DNA: TGTGCCAGCAGCCCGGGACAGTATAATTCACCCCTCCACTTT
CDR3 protein: CASSPGQYNSPLHF

J gene: TRBJ2-1
D gene: .
V gene: TRBV29-1
clone size: .
CDR3 DNA: TGCAGCGTTGAAGGCTACAGGGTCTCCTACAATGAGCAGTTCTTC
CDR3 protein: CSVEGYRVSYNEQFF

J gene: TRBJ2-1
D gene: TRBD2
V gene: TRBV27
clone size: few
CDR3 DNA: TGTGCCAGCATGCCAGGGACTAGCGGGATCCAGATATACAATGAGCAGTTCTTC
CDR3 protein: CASMPGTSGIQIYNEQFF

J gene: TRBJ1-1
D gene: .
V gene: TRBV7-2
clone size: .
CDR3 DNA: TGTGCCAGCAGCCAACAGCCGAACACTGAAGCTTTCTTT
CDR3 protein: CASSQQPNTEAFF

J gene: TRBJ2-3
D gene: TRBD2
V gene: TRBV4-2
clone size: .
CDR3 DNA: TGTGCCAGCAGCGTAATTGCGGGAGGGCCAGCAGATACGCAGTATTTT
CDR3 protein: CASSVIAGGPADTQYF

J gene: TRBJ2-5
D gene: .
V gene: TRBV7-8
clone size: .
CDR3 DNA: TGTGCCAGCAGCTTAGGGCGCAGTTTTGAGACCCAGTACTTC
CDR3 protein: CASSLGRSFETQYF

J gene: TRBJ1-2
D gene: .
V gene: TRBV4-3
clone size: .
CDR3 DNA: TGCGCCAGCAGCCAAGAGGCAGGGAAGTCCTTC
CDR3 protein: CASSQEAGKSF

J gene: TRBJ2-7
D gene: .
V gene: TRBV19
clone size: .
CDR3 DNA: TGTGCCAGTAGTAGCCGGGACCTACCCAGCTACGAGCAGTACTTC
CDR3 protein: CASSSRDLPSYEQYF

J gene: TRBJ2-1
D gene: .
V gene: TRBV2
clone size: .
CDR3 DNA: TGTGCCAGCAGTGTAGTCAGGGGGGACAATGAGCAGTTCTTC
CDR3 protein: CASSVVRGDNEQFF

J gene: TRBJ2-2
D gene: .
V gene: TRBV5-1
clone size: .
CDR3 DNA: TGCGCCAGCAGCTTGTACGGCGGAGGCACCGGGGAGCTGTTTTTT
CDR3 protein: CASSLYGGGTGELFF

J gene: TRBJ2-2
D gene: TRBD1
V gene: TRBV7-2
clone size: .
CDR3 DNA: TGTGCCAGCAGCGGCCGACAGGGGGGTACCGGGGAGCTGTTTTTT
CDR3 protein: CASSGRQGGTGELFF

J gene: TRBJ1-1
D gene: TRBD1
V gene: TRBV9
clone size: .
CDR3 DNA: TGTGCCAGCAGCGCGAGGGACAGAAACACTGAAGCTTTCTTT
CDR3 protein: CASSARDRNTEAFF

J gene: TRBJ1-5
D gene: TRBD1
V gene: TRBV30
clone size: .
CDR3 DNA: TGTGCCTGGGAGACAGGGAATCAGCCCCAGCATTTT
CDR3 protein: CAWETGNQPQHF

J gene: TRBJ2-2
D gene: .
V gene: TRBV6-1
clone size: .
CDR3 DNA: TGTGCCAGCAGTGAAAATCCGGAGACCGGGGAGCTGTTTTTT
CDR3 protein: CASSENPETGELFF

J gene: TRBJ2-3
D gene: .
V gene: TRBV21-1
clone size: once
CDR3 DNA: TGTGCCAGCAGCATCCGGACAGGAGACACAGATACGCAGTATTTT
CDR3 protein: CASSIRTGDTDTQYF

J gene: TRBJ2-1
D gene: .
V gene: TRBV5-8
clone size: .
CDR3 DNA: TGTGCCACCGAAGGGGGAGTGTATGAGCAGTTCTTC
CDR3 protein: CATEGGVYEQFF

J gene: TRBJ1-5
D gene: .
V gene: TRBV27
clone size: .
CDR3 DNA: TGTGCCAGCAGCCCGGGACTTTTTAGCAATCAGCCCCAGCATTTT
CDR3 protein: CASSPGLFSNQPQHF

J gene: TRBJ2-3
D gene: TRBD2
V gene: TRBV7-9
clone size: .
CDR3 DNA: TGTGCCAGCAGCGCCGGGACTAGCGGGAGCGGCGCGCAGTATTTT
CDR3 protein: CASSAGTSGSGAQYF

J gene: TRBJ2-2
D gene: TRBD1
V gene: TRBV7-9
clone size: few
CDR3 DNA: TGTGCCAGCAGCTTAGTTCCGGGACAGGGATCCGGGGAGCTGTTTTTT
CDR3 protein: CASSLVPGQGSGELFF

J gene: TRBJ2-1
D gene: TRBD2
V gene: TRBV11-2
clone size: .
CDR3 DNA: TGTGCCAGCAGTTTCCTAGCGGGAGGGTCCTACAATGAGCAGTTCTTC
CDR3 protein: CASSFLAGGSYNEQFF

J gene: TRBJ1-4
D gene: TRBD1
V gene: TRBV5-4
clone size: few
CDR3 DNA: TGTGCCAGCAGCTTTCGGACAGGGGAAAAACTGTTTTTT
CDR3 protein: CASSFRTGEKLFF

J gene: TRBJ1-4
D gene: .
V gene: TRBV29-1
clone size: .
CDR3 DNA: TGCAGCGTTGTAATCAGTGAGAGAGAAAAACTGTTTTTT
CDR3 protein: CSVVISEREKLFF

J gene: TRBJ2-5
D gene: .
V gene: TRBV5-4
clone size: .
CDR3 DNA: TGTGCCAGCAGCTTGCAGTATTACTATTCGGGGGCACGGGAGACCCAGTACTTC
CDR3 protein: CASSLQYYYSGARETQYF

J gene: TRBJ2-1
D gene: TRBD2
V gene: TRBV5-4
clone size: .
CDR3 DNA: TGTGCCAGCAGCTTCGCGGGAGGGGACAATGAGCAGTTCTTC
CDR3 protein: CASSFAGGDNEQFF

J gene: TRBJ2-5
D gene: .
V gene: TRBV7-3
clone size: few
CDR3 DNA: TGTGCCAGCAGCTCACCGGGACAAGAGACCCAGTACTTC
CDR3 protein: CASSSPGQETQYF

J gene: TRBJ1-1
D gene: .
V gene: TRBV4-3
clone size: few
CDR3 DNA: TGCGCCAGCAGCCAAGACAAGAACACTGAAGCTTTCTTT
CDR3 protein: CASSQDKNTEAFF

J gene: TRBJ1-6
D gene: .
V gene: TRBV7-9
clone size: .
CDR3 DNA: TGTGCCAGCAGCTCCAACCGGGGTAATTCACCCCTCCACTTT
CDR3 protein: CASSSNRGNSPLHF

J gene: TRBJ2-7
D gene: .
V gene: TRBV5-1
clone size: .
CDR3 DNA: TGCGCCAGCAGCTCCTCCTACGAGCAGTACTTC
CDR3 protein: CASSSSYEQYF

J gene: TRBJ1-5
D gene: .
V gene: TRBV18
clone size: .
CDR3 DNA: TGTGCCAGCTCACTTTTTTTTGGTCCGCCCCAGCATTTT
CDR3 protein: CASSLFFGPPQHF

J gene: TRBJ2-1
D gene: .
V gene: TRBV7-9
clone size: .
CDR3 DNA: TGTGCCAGCAGCTTAGGTGCTACCGAGCAGTTCTTC
CDR3 protein: CASSLGATEQFF

J gene: TRBJ1-5
D gene: TRBD1
V gene: TRBV30
clone size: .
CDR3 DNA: TGTGCCTGGAGCGCCGAGGGACAGCCTGATCAGCCCCAGCATTTT
CDR3 protein: CAWSAEGQPDQPQHF

J gene: TRBJ2-3
D gene: TRBD2
V gene: TRBV7-9
clone size: .
CDR3 DNA: TGTGCCAGCAGCACTCGACTAGCGGGGACAGATACGCAGTATTTT
CDR3 protein: CASSTRLAGTDTQYF

J gene: TRBJ1-1
D gene: .
V gene: TRBV2
clone size: once
CDR3 DNA: TGTGCCGGAACTAAGGACAGTCTCGGCACTGAAGCTTTCTTT
CDR3 protein: CAGTKDSLGTEAFF

J gene: TRBJ2-5
D gene: .
V gene: TRBV7-2
clone size: .
CDR3 DNA: TGTGCCAGCAGCTTAGGGGGATCCCAAGAGACCCAGTACTTC
CDR3 protein: CASSLGGSQETQYF

J gene: TRBJ2-1
D gene: TRBD2
V gene: TRBV18
clone size: .
CDR3 DNA: TGTGCCAGCTCACCGCGACTAGCGGGAGGTCAGTACAATGAGCAGTTCTTC
CDR3 protein: CASSPRLAGGQYNEQFF

J gene: TRBJ2-7
D gene: .
V gene: TRBV2
clone size: .
CDR3 DNA: TGTGCCAGCAGGGGGGGGCAGGTACGCACCTACGAGCAGTACTTC
CDR3 protein: CASRGGQVRTYEQYF

J gene: TRBJ1-5
D gene: .
V gene: TRBV7-2
clone size: once
CDR3 DNA: TGTGCCAGCAGCTTAGGTGTCGATCAGCCCCAGCATTTT
CDR3 protein: CASSLGVDQPQHF